One and the same sample provided the 21 T cell receptor beta chains below, sequenced in a study of blood T cell repertoires in COVID-19. Clones were sequenced by immunoSEQ multiplex PCR, and TCRdb holds only the in-frame ones, with some missing. The data hold around 290,000 clones, with about nine tenths observed a single time. The specimen sequenced was PBMCs or T cells enriched from blood (not recorded which). These receptors were obtained from a woman in her 30s who had recovered from COVID-19.

The V gene is TRBV28, the J gene TRBJ2-3; 8 bases agree with TRBD2. The CDR3 has 17 residues. With V trimmed by 3 bases and J by 2 bases, 10 bases remained unmatched. Germline CDR1 is MDHEN and CDR2 is SYDVKM. CDR3 sequence reads: CASSFPKSGRITDTQYF. Here the CDR3 DNA reads TGTGCCAGCAGTTTCCCCAAGAGCGGGAGAATCACAGATACGCAGTATTTT. Variable domain in full (rest from reference TRBV28 and TRBJ2-3): DVKVTQSSRYLVKRTGEKVFLECVQDMDHENMFWYRQDPGLGLRLIYFSYDVKMKEKGDIPEGYSVSREKKERFSLILESASTNQTSMYLCASSFPKSGRITDTQYFGPGTRLTVL.

The J gene is TRBJ2-2, the V gene TRBV7-8; the match to TRBD1 covers 8 bases. Germline V lookup: CDR1 SGHVS, CDR2 FQNEAQ. Trimming removed 5 bases from V and 5 bases from J; junction bases left unmatched: 10. The CDR3 runs to 16 residues. In DNA, the CDR3 is TGTGCCAGCAGCCGAGGTGGACAGGGAATTACCGGGGAGCTGTTTTTT. Its protein product is CASSRGGQGITGELFF.

This chain connects TRBV7-2 to TRBJ2-5; 10 bases match TRBD2. This CDR3 region has 15 residues. Germline CDR1 is SGHTA and CDR2 is FQGNSA. V shed 4 bases, J shed 2 bases, and the junction held 4 bases outside the gene matches. CDR3 residues: CASSYRTSGQETQYF. The CDR3 DNA is TGTGCCAGCAGCTATCGGACTAGCGGACAAGAGACCCAGTACTTC. Looking up the rest from reference TRBV7-2 and TRBJ2-5 gives the full variable domain: GAGVSQSPSNKVTEKGKDVELRCDPISGHTALYWYRQSLGQGLEFLIYFQGNSAPDKSGLPSDRFSAERTGGSVSTLTIQRTQQEDSAVYLCASSYRTSGQETQYFGPGTRLLVL.

The chain links TRBV28 to TRBJ1-4; D remains ambiguous. This CDR3 has 14 residues. Germline CDR1 and CDR2: MDHEN and SYDVKM. The V gene lost 6 bases and the J gene lost 5 bases, with 13 bases spanning the gap. CDR3 region: CASSGGPPNEKLFF. The DNA of the CDR3 is TGTGCCAGCAGCGGAGGCCCTCCAAATGAAAAACTGTTTTTT.

The chain uses TRBV19 and TRBJ1-5; D is undetermined. The CDR3 spans 15 residues. Trimming stripped 3 bases from V and 4 bases from J, with 13 bases between. CDR1 and CDR2 (germline): LNHDA, SQIVND (reference sequence). The CDR3 region is CASSMREGLNQPQHF. CDR3 in DNA: TGTGCCAGTAGTATGAGGGAGGGCCTAAATCAGCCCCAGCATTTT.

This chain links TRBV4-3 with TRBJ1-1; perhaps TRBD1 as D (5 bases). The CDR3 length is 12 residues. Trimming took off 3 bases at V and 9 bases at J, with 11 bases between the two ends. From germline, CDR1 is LGHNA and CDR2 YSLEER. Here the CDR3 reads CASSQDRTKAFF. For the CDR3, the DNA is TGCGCCAGCAGCCAGGATAGGACAAAAGCTTTCTTT.

V gene TRBV6-6 combines with J gene TRBJ2-2, with TRBD2 identical over 9 bases. Trimming took 6 bases from V and 5 from J; bases not matched to a gene: 7. The CDR3 totals 15 residues. Germline-derived CDR1 and CDR2 are MNHNY and SVGAGI (reference sequence). The CDR3 reads CASSNSGSGTGELFF. The CDR3 nucleotides are TGTGCCAGCAGCAATAGCGGGAGTGGGACCGGGGAGCTGTTTTTT.

The chain recombines TRBV5-4 with TRBJ2-4; D not resolved. The germline V and J ends were trimmed by 3 bases and 2 bases, with 12 bases remaining between them. This CDR3 spans 15 amino acids. The germline CDR1 and CDR2 sequences are SGHNT and YYREEE (reference sequence). In DNA, the CDR3 is TGTGCCAGCAGCTATATACAGCAGTCCAAAAACATTCAGTACTTC. Its protein is CASSYIQQSKNIQYF.

The chain combines TRBV6-1 with TRBJ1-2; weak D call: TRBD1 (6 bases). The CDR3 has 15 amino acids. CDR1 MNHNS and CDR2 SASEGT come from the germline V gene. Trimming took 0 bases from V and 8 from J, leaving 16 bases between them. CDR3 bases: TGTGCCAGCAGTGAAGCGGCCCGCCTTGACAGGGGCTACACCTTC. This codes for CASSEAARLDRGYTF.

This chain links TRBV19 with TRBJ1-1, with 7 nucleotides matching TRBD1. This CDR3 is built from 16 residues. Germline V gives CDR1 LNHDA, CDR2 SQIVND (reference sequence). V was pared by 5 bases and J by 1 base, with 10 bases of the junction left unmatched. The CDR3 nucleotides read TGTGCCAGTAGTGATGATACGACAGGGCCGAACACTGAAGCTTTCTTT. It specifies CASSDDTTGPNTEAFF. Complete variable domain (other parts from reference TRBV19 and TRBJ1-1): DGGITQSPKYLFRKEGQNVTLSCEQNLNHDAMYWYRQDPGQGLRLIYYSQIVNDFQKGDIAEGYSVSREKKESFPLTVTSAQKNPTAFYLCASSDDTTGPNTEAFFGQGTRLTVV.

The chain links TRBV7-9 to TRBJ2-1; TRBD2 matches 9 bases. The CDR3 has 15 residues. The germline gives CDR1 SEHNR, CDR2 FQNEAQ (reference sequence). J lost 6 bases, V lost 1 base, and 4 bases had no gene match. The DNA for the CDR3 is TGTGCCAGCAGCTTAGAACTAGCGGGCTTCAATGAGCAGTTCTTC. It is translated as CASSLELAGFNEQFF.

This chain links TRBV28 with TRBJ1-2; TRBD1 matches 7 bases. Germline CDR1 reads MDHEN; CDR2 reads SYDVKM. The V segment lost 4 bases and the J segment 4 bases; nucleotides outside the gene matches: 9. This CDR3 has 15 residues. In nucleotides, the CDR3 is TGTGCCAGCAGTTCGTACAGGGGTTCTATCTATGGCTACACCTTC. Its translation: CASSSYRGSIYGYTF.

The chain is built from TRBV6-2 or TRBV6-3 and TRBJ2-5; D is ambiguous. Germline V lookup: CDR1 MNHEY, CDR2 SVGEGT. This CDR3 comprises 13 residues. V gave up 5 bases and J gave up 2 bases, with 9 bases separating them. The CDR3 DNA sequence: TGTGCCAGCAGTATATGGCAACAAGAGACCCAGTACTTC. Its protein product is CASSIWQQETQYF.

This rearrangement joins TRBV19 to TRBJ2-1; perhaps TRBD2 as D (6 bases). The CDR3 runs to 15 residues. V was clipped by 6 bases and J by 0 bases, with 12 bases between them. Germline lookup yields CDR1 LNHDA and CDR2 SQIVND (reference sequence). The chain's CDR3 is CASSSAGPSYNEQFF. Written as DNA, the CDR3 is TGTGCCAGTAGCAGCGCGGGACCCTCCTACAATGAGCAGTTCTTC.

This chain uses TRBV28 with TRBJ2-7; 10 bases match TRBD1. Germline V gene sequence: CDR1 MDHEN, CDR2 SYDVKM. The CDR3 is 14 residues long. V lost 6 bases, J lost 4 bases, and 6 bases stayed unmatched. DNA for the CDR3: TGTGCCAGCAGGAACGTGGGACAGGGGTACGAGCAGTACTTC. Encoded protein: CASRNVGQGYEQYF.

J is TRBJ1-1 and V is TRBV30; 9 bases align to TRBD1. From germline, CDR1 is GTSNPN and CDR2 SVGIG (reference sequence). The V and J ends lost 5 bases and 3 bases, in that order; junction bases with no gene match: 7. The CDR3 consists of 14 residues. The CDR3 protein is CAWAWTGVHTEAFF. The CDR3 nucleotides are TGTGCCTGGGCTTGGACAGGGGTGCACACTGAAGCTTTCTTT.

This rearrangement joins TRBV6-2 or TRBV6-3 to TRBJ2-7, with D possibly TRBD2 on 5 matching bases. The CDR3 contains 15 residues. From germline, CDR1 is MNHEY and CDR2 SVGEGT. The V gene lost 4 bases and the J gene lost 5 bases, with 18 bases spanning the gap. CDR3 region: CASSSPTEGRNEQYF. The CDR3 DNA is TGTGCCAGCAGTTCCCCAACTGAAGGGAGAAACGAGCAGTACTTC.

This rearrangement joins TRBV11-3 to TRBJ2-1, with 8 positions matching TRBD2. The V gene's germline CDR1 is SGHNT and CDR2 YENEEA. V lost 5 bases, J lost 1 base, and 4 bases stayed unmatched. The CDR3 runs 15 residues. The CDR3 nucleotides read TGTGCCAGCAGCCGGGGACTAGTTTCCTACAATGAGCAGTTCTTC. Translating it yields CASSRGLVSYNEQFF.

The chain couples TRBV27 to TRBJ2-1, with 8 bases lining up with TRBD2. Germline V gives CDR1 MNHEY, CDR2 SMNVEV (reference sequence). The CDR3 contains 13 residues. After removal of 2 bases from V and 15 bases from J, the junction contained 9 bases not matched to a gene. CDR3 amino acids: CASSLTEREKGFF. The CDR3 bases are TGTGCCAGCAGTTTAACCGAGCGGGAGAAAGGGTTCTTC.

The chain carries TRBV30 and TRBJ2-2; 8 bases map to TRBD1. This CDR3 contains 14 residues. Germline V gene lookup returns CDR1 GTSNPN and CDR2 SVGIG (reference sequence). V shed 6 bases and J 7 bases; nucleotides not matched to a gene: 10. The CDR3 loop is CACPGTGFSGELFF. CDR3 sequence (DNA): TGTGCCTGCCCCGGGACAGGCTTTAGCGGGGAGCTGTTTTTT.

This chain links TRBV28 with TRBJ1-1; tentative D call: TRBD1 (5 bases). V was clipped by 5 bases and J by 4 bases, with 5 bases between them. Germline CDR1 MDHEN, CDR2 SYDVKM. The CDR3 length is 11 residues. In DNA, the CDR3 is TGTGCCAGCAGTGACAGCACTGAAGCTTTCTTT. It specifies CASSDSTEAFF.